This T cell receptor beta chain derives from a study of low-dose radiotherapy and immunotherapy resistance in tumors. About the study: Treatment of Cohort 2 consisted of 1 Gy per fraction every two weeks, amounting to 13 Gy over 26 weeks. Treatment included intravenous cyclophosphamide dosed at 200 mg/m2 every two weeks, one day before radiation and immunotherapy.

Primers used for first-strand cDNA, a TRAV- and TRBV-specific set, covered both alpha and beta chains. TCRs were put through around 20 PCR cycles of amplification with Phusion. A constant-region primer and the V-primer adapter served as the primer pair. MiXCR was run by TCRdb on the reads, yielding one entry per CDR3 protein. The data hold tens of thousands of distinct CDR3 sequences, with 8% to 10% observed a single time. The time point: before trial treatment. Every donor's regimen consisted of nivolumab, ipilimumab, aspirin, low-dose cyclophosphamide and low-dose radiotherapy. With V trimmed by 3 bases and J by 1 base, 5 bases remained unmatched. CDR3 length: 16 amino acids. Germline V gene sequence: CDR1 MGHDK, CDR2 SYGVNS. This clonotype showed up many times.

The sample consisted of PBMCs, taken before treatment. This sequence originates from a male donor with prostate cancer. The V and J genes are TRBV25-1 and TRBJ1-5; TRBD1 agrees at 8 bases. This chain's CDR3 is CASSDNTGGSNQPQHF. The CDR3 nucleotides read TGTGCCAGCAGTGATAATACAGGGGGGAGCAATCAGCCCCAGCATTTT.